These 25 T cell receptor beta chains originate from one sample sequenced in a study of T cells in Graves' hyperthyroidism and ophthalmopathy. RNA transcripts served as the template for amplifying TCR beta CDR3 regions. With the HTBI primer set, the TCR CDR3 went through a first round of RT-PCR. One entry per CDR3 protein, called by TCRdb with MiXCR from the multiplex PCR reads. Found here are 500,000 to 600,000 distinct CDR3 sequences, over 15% of them singletons; the top ten hold 15% to 20%. Material: blood. The receptor source for this set is a woman aged 18-29 years with Graves' hyperthyroidism.

This clonotype was found many times. The CDR3 DNA reads TGTGCCAGCAGTCTCACAGTCTCCTATGGCTACACCTTC. The encoded protein is CASSLTVSYGYTF. The chain has TRBV12-3 or TRBV12-4 and TRBJ1-2; no clear D gene. The CDR3 is 13 amino acids. Trimming stripped 5 bases from V and 4 bases from J, with 11 bases between.

This clonotype was recorded many times. J is TRBJ2-1 and V is TRBV10-3; D is unresolved. V was shortened by 4 bases and J by 5 bases, with 9 bases between the two germline ends. Germline assignment: CDR1 ENHRY and CDR2 SYGVKD. The CDR3 is made up of 13 amino acids. CDR3 amino acids: CAISAVRNNEQFF. DNA for the CDR3: TGTGCCATCAGTGCAGTCAGGAACAATGAGCAGTTCTTC.

The rearrangement joins TRBV2 to TRBJ1-1, with 8 bases aligning to TRBD1. The V gene's germline CDR1 is SNHLY and CDR2 FYNNEI. This CDR3 spans 14 amino acids. J lost 5 bases, V lost 6 bases, and 8 bases had no gene match. The CDR3 DNA sequence: TGTGCCAGCAGGCTCAGGGGGCTTGGTACTGAAGCTTTCTTT. Its protein is CASRLRGLGTEAFF.

The chain links TRBV7-2 to TRBJ1-2; D uncertain. Per germline, CDR1 SGHTA and CDR2 FQGNSA. The CDR3 runs to 13 residues. V lost 0 bases and J lost 6, with 8 bases in between. CDR3 in DNA: TGTGCCAGCAGCTTAGCTTTGGTTGATGGCTACACCTTC. This encodes CASSLALVDGYTF.

The CDR3 bases are TGTGCCAGCAGTGCTCTAGGACTAGCGGGGGACAATGAGCAGTTCTTC. It codes for CASSALGLAGDNEQFF. The rearrangement joins TRBV6-2 or TRBV6-3 to TRBJ2-1; 13 positions agree with TRBD2. CDR1 MNHEY and CDR2 SVGEGT come from the germline V gene. Germline trimming cut 5 bases from V and 5 bases from J; bases unmatched to any gene: 6. The CDR3 runs to 16 residues.

This clonotype was counted only a few times. This rearrangement joins TRBV27 to TRBJ2-2; 11 bases are a match to TRBD2. CDR3 size: 17 residues. Germline loops: CDR1 MNHEY, CDR2 SMNVEV (reference sequence). V shed 1 base, J shed 1 base, and the junction held 2 bases outside the gene matches. The CDR3 sequence: CASSLFGLAGNTGELFF. The CDR3 DNA follows: TGTGCCAGCAGTTTATTCGGACTAGCGGGGAACACCGGGGAGCTGTTTTTT.

This clonotype was recorded a few times. The V call is TRBV27, the J call TRBJ1-5, with D tentatively TRBD1 (6 bases). This CDR3 spans 14 amino acids. Per the germline V gene, CDR1 is MNHEY and CDR2 is SMNVEV (reference sequence). Between the trimmed V and J ends, which lost 10 bases and 4 bases, there was a span of 17 bases. The CDR3 coding sequence is TGTGCCACCCCCGGGACACCCTGGAATCAGCCCCAGCATTTT. Translating it yields CATPGTPWNQPQHF.

This clonotype was detected a few times. Given a much more abundant clone one base away, this may be a read error. A read error is likely, as this CDR3 ends without the conserved phenylalanine or tryptophan. The chain joins TRBV6-1 to TRBJ2-1; 8 bases map to TRBD2. Trimming at V came to 2 bases and at J to 4 bases, leaving 10 bases not matched to a gene. This CDR3 has 17 residues. CDR1 and CDR2 from the germline V gene are MNHNS and SASEGT. The CDR3 nucleotides are TGTGCCAGCAGTGAAAGGCGGGAGGCAGGGCTTTACAATGAGCAGTTCCTC. This codes for CASSERREAGLYNEQFL.

The gene calls are TRBV9 and TRBJ2-1; TRBD1 agrees at 9 bases. The V gene's germline CDR1 is SGDLS and CDR2 YYNGEE. The CDR3 covers 16 residues. The J segment lost 4 bases and the V segment lost 4 bases, leaving 9 bases of the junction unmatched. Here the CDR3 DNA reads TGTGCCAGCAGCCCCCAGGGACAGGGCCTTTACAATGAGCAGTTCTTC. Translated, it gives CASSPQGQGLYNEQFF.

The chain has TRBV12-3 or TRBV12-4 and TRBJ1-5; maybe TRBD1 (5 bases). Deletions cut 7 bases from V and 8 bases from J, with 18 bases between. This CDR3 is 14 amino acids long. Written as DNA, the CDR3 is TGTGCCAGCACCCCGGGACGGGTTGTGGAGCCCCAGCATTTT. It specifies CASTPGRVVEPQHF.

In its sample, this clonotype was seen a few times. The chain links TRBV12-3 or TRBV12-4 to TRBJ2-7, with 8 bases matching TRBD1. J was trimmed by 2 bases and V by 5 bases; bases with no gene match: 5. CDR3 length: 14 residues. This CDR3 reads CASSPTGGAYEQYF. The CDR3, as DNA: TGTGCCAGCAGTCCCACAGGGGGAGCCTACGAGCAGTACTTC.

This clonotype appeared many times. CDR3 bases: TGTGCCAAAGCTGAGGGAGATACGCAGTATTTT. Residues: CAKAEGDTQYF. This chain uses TRBV7-9 with TRBJ2-3, with a possible D match to TRBD2 (5 bases). Germline CDR1 SEHNR, CDR2 FQNEAQ (reference sequence). V dropped 10 bases and J dropped 5 bases, with 10 bases sitting between them. CDR3 length equals 11 residues.

This clonotype was picked up many times. The rearrangement links TRBV10-3 to TRBJ1-5; maybe TRBD1 (6 bases). V lost 6 bases, J lost 3 bases, and 12 bases lay in between. Germline CDR1 ENHRY, CDR2 SYGVKD. This CDR3 has 14 amino acids. The CDR3 reads CAISAGEFNQPQHF. In DNA, the CDR3 is TGTGCCATCAGCGCAGGGGAGTTCAATCAGCCCCAGCATTTT.

A few counts support this clonotype. The genes are TRBV3-1 and TRBJ2-7; tentative D call: TRBD1 (6 bases). The CDR3 covers 14 residues. V was clipped by 4 bases and J by 1 base, with 11 bases between them. Germline CDR1 LGHDT, CDR2 YNNKEL (reference sequence). The CDR3 nucleotides are TGTGCCAGCAGCCGTGGGGGCGCATCCTACGAGCAGTACTTC. Translated: CASSRGGASYEQYF.

This clonotype was detected many times. This chain joins TRBV30 and TRBJ2-3, with TRBD2 matching 7 bases. CDR3 size: 15 residues. The ends lost 5 bases at V and 4 bases at J; junction bases unmatched: 12. Germline V CDR1 and CDR2: GTSNPN, SVGIG (reference sequence). CDR3 DNA sequence: TGTGCCTGGCTCCCGGGACTAAGGGAGGCAGATACGCAGTATTTT. Amino acids: CAWLPGLREADTQYF.

This clonotype was seen a few times. The V and J genes are TRBV4-3 and TRBJ1-1; possible D gene TRBD1, 5 bases. With 9 bases removed from V and 4 bases from J, the gap between germline ends came to 15 bases. CDR3 size: 13 residues. CDR1 is LGHNA, CDR2 YSLEER, per germline. The CDR3 sequence: CASAHQGGTEAFF. The CDR3 bases are TGCGCCAGTGCCCACCAGGGTGGCACTGAAGCTTTCTTT.

This clonotype was seen more than once but under ten times. The rearrangement links TRBV12-3 or TRBV12-4 to TRBJ1-2; D unresolved. Trimming took off 3 bases at V and 6 bases at J, with 17 bases between the two ends. The CDR3 totals 15 residues. The CDR3 here is CASSFGPSHGDGYTF. The CDR3 DNA follows: TGTGCCAGCAGTTTCGGGCCATCCCATGGTGATGGCTACACCTTC.

This clonotype has a handful of counts. The junction shows a germline mismatch at one end, possibly a read error. The chain carries TRBV29-1 and TRBJ1-4, with D unclear. The germline gives CDR1 SQVTM, CDR2 ANQGSEA. The CDR3 is 14 amino acids. The CDR3 DNA follows: TGCAGCGTTGGAGCAGGCCTTACTAGTGAAAAACTGTTTTTT. Translation: CSVGAGLTSEKLFF.

This clonotype was counted ten times or more. The chain joins TRBV7-2 to TRBJ2-4; TRBD2 matches 10 bases. V lost 2 bases and J lost 0; bases outside the gene matches: 7. CDR1 is SGHTA and CDR2 is FQGNSA in the germline V gene. The CDR3 extends over 18 amino acids. The CDR3 region has the DNA TGTGCCAGCAGCTTATCCCAGCGGGGGGGCCTAGCCAAAAACATTCAGTACTTC. It encodes CASSLSQRGGLAKNIQYF.

V is TRBV11-1 and J is TRBJ1-6; TRBD1 is a possible D gene (5 bases). The V end was cut by 8 bases, the J end by 6 bases, with 23 bases between. Germline V lookup: CDR1 SGHAT, CDR2 FQDESV (reference sequence). The CDR3 contains 17 residues. CDR3 nucleotide sequence: TGTGCCAGCTCGGAAGCGTCTGATGGGACCCCTAATTCACCCCTCCACTTT. It specifies CASSEASDGTPNSPLHF.

This chain links TRBV20-1 with TRBJ2-7, with 11 bases fitting TRBD1. Trimming cost V 6 bases and J 3 bases; bases outside gene matches: 7. This CDR3 is built from 14 residues. The germline V gene encodes CDR1 DFQATT and CDR2 SNEGSKA (reference sequence). The CDR3 coding sequence is TGCAGTGCGGGACAGGGGGGGAGGTACTACGAGCAGTACTTC. Translated, it gives CSAGQGGRYYEQYF.

The table lists this clonotype with many counts. This rearrangement joins TRBV27 to TRBJ2-1; 8 positions agree with TRBD1. This CDR3 is 18 amino acids long. V gave up 2 bases and J gave up 0 bases; unmatched junction bases: 9. Germline CDR1 and CDR2: MNHEY and SMNVEV (reference sequence). In nucleotides, the CDR3 is TGTGCCAGCAGTTTAGGGACAGGCTTTCAGAGCTCCTACAATGAGCAGTTCTTC. Amino acids: CASSLGTGFQSSYNEQFF.

This rearrangement joins TRBV29-1 to TRBJ1-2, with no clear D. Germline V lookup: CDR1 SQVTM, CDR2 ANQGSEA. There are 16 residues in the CDR3. V lost 5 bases, J lost 8 bases, and 27 bases lay in between. The DNA for the CDR3 is TGCAGCGTTCATTTAGGAGGCTTAGGCGCTATGCAGGGCTACACCTTC. Encoded protein: CSVHLGGLGAMQGYTF.

This clonotype was detected many times. This chain connects TRBV12-3 or TRBV12-4 to TRBJ1-2; 10 bases are shared with TRBD1. After removal of 5 bases from V and 8 bases from J, the junction contained 5 bases not matched to a gene. This CDR3 spans 13 amino acids. Written as DNA, the CDR3 is TGTGCCAGCAGTCGACAGGGGGCATTAGGCTACACCTTC. Translating it yields CASSRQGALGYTF.

The chain joins TRBV19 to TRBJ1-3; D unresolved. With 7 bases removed from V and 0 bases from J, the gap between germline ends came to 10 bases. Germline loops: CDR1 LNHDA, CDR2 SQIVND (reference sequence). This CDR3 is built from 14 residues. The CDR3 is CASIGWHSGNTIYF. CDR3 nucleotide sequence: TGTGCCAGTATCGGCTGGCACTCTGGAAACACCATATATTTT.